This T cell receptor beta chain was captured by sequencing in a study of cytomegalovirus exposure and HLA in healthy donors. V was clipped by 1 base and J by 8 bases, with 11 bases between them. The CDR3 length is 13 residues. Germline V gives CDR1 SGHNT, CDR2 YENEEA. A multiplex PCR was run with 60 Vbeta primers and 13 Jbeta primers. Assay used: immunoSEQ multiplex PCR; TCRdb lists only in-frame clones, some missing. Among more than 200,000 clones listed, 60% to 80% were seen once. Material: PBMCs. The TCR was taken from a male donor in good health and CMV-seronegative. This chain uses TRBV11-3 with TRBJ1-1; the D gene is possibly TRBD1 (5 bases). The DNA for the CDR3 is TGTGCCAGCAGCTTAGTTGCAGGGATCGAAGCTTTCTTT. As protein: CASSLVAGIEAFF.